Listed below are T cell receptor beta chains from one sample, sequenced in a study of OX40 agonist ivuxolimab in advanced cancers. Generated by immunoSEQ multiplex PCR, the TCRdb table keeps only in-frame clones and is missing some. The sample holds over 45,000 clones; 80% are singletons and the top ten take less than 4.5%. The source material was CD4+ or CD8+ T cells sorted from blood, sampled in a trial of the OX40 agonist ivuxolimab. These receptors were taken from an adult with an advanced solid tumor such as melanoma, head and neck, liver or kidney cancer. Both conserved end residues are part of each CDR3. D genes are given only for firm matches. The size field is filled for only some rows; it gives once, few, many or a size class.

j_gene | v_gene | d_gene | abundance | CDR3aa | CDR3nt
TRBJ1-4 | TRBV2 | TRBD1 | . | CASTNPGGDRGKLFF | TGTGCCAGCACTAACCCCGGGGGGGACAGGGGAAAACTGTTTTTT
TRBJ2-7 | TRBV7-2 | . | few | CASSLAGSGVEQYF | TGTGCCAGCAGCTTAGCAGGCTCAGGGGTCGAGCAGTACTTC
TRBJ1-3 | TRBV4-1 | . | few | CASSQVVVRSSGNTIYF | TGCGCCAGCAGCCAAGTCGTCGTTCGGAGTTCTGGAAACACCATATATTTT
TRBJ2-5 | TRBV7-2 | . | once | CASSLRVRETQYF | TGTGCCAGCAGCTTACGTGTTCGGGAGACCCAGTACTTC
TRBJ2-5 | TRBV27 | . | . | CASSRGPQETQYF | TGTGCCAGCAGTCGGGGACCCCAAGAGACCCAGTACTTC
TRBJ2-2 | TRBV10-3 | TRBD1 | few | CAIAGGNTGELFF | TGTGCCATCGCAGGGGGGAACACCGGGGAGCTGTTTTTT
TRBJ1-1 | TRBV27 | . | . | CASSPGGAGGTEAFF | TGTGCCAGCAGCCCGGGGGGGGCCGGAGGCACTGAAGCTTTCTTT
TRBJ2-7 | TRBV4-1 | . | . | CASSGGADSYEQYF | TGCGCCAGCAGCGGCGGGGCTGACTCCTACGAGCAGTACTTC
TRBJ2-5 | TRBV19 | TRBD1 | once | CASSIGTGWTQYF | TGTGCCAGTAGTATTGGGACAGGGTGGACCCAGTACTTC
TRBJ2-5 | TRBV14 | . | . | CASSQGTLGETQYF | TGTGCCAGCAGCCAAGGAACCTTGGGGGAGACCCAGTACTTC
TRBJ1-2 | TRBV7-8 | . | . | CASSLDRAGYGYTF | TGTGCCAGCAGCTTAGACAGGGCAGGCTATGGCTACACCTTC
TRBJ1-1 | TRBV28 | . | few | CASSLYRRVSTEAFF | TGTGCCAGCAGTTTATATCGTCGGGTTAGCACTGAAGCTTTCTTT
TRBJ2-7 | TRBV28 | TRBD1 | . | CASRGTGRNEQYF | TGTGCCAGCAGGGGGACAGGAAGGAACGAGCAGTACTTC
TRBJ1-2 | TRBV7-2 | TRBD1 | . | CASSERGRYYGYTF | TGTGCCAGCAGCGAAAGGGGGCGGTACTATGGCTACACCTTC
TRBJ1-6 | TRBV27 | . | . | CASSPLRGPMNSPLHF | TGTGCCAGCAGTCCCTTGAGGGGACCGATGAATTCACCCCTCCACTTT
TRBJ2-2 | TRBV5-1 | . | . | CASSLVLMNTGELFF | TGCGCCAGCAGCTTGGTTCTAATGAACACCGGGGAGCTGTTTTTT
TRBJ2-5 | TRBV28 | . | few | CASKGGGNQETQYF | TGTGCCAGCAAAGGAGGCGGGAACCAAGAGACCCAGTACTTC
TRBJ1-1 | TRBV9 | . | . | CASSPRASNTEAFF | TGTGCCAGCAGCCCCAGGGCCTCGAACACTGAAGCTTTCTTT
TRBJ1-2 | TRBV18 | . | . | CASSPPSGRPYGYTF | TGTGCCAGCTCACCACCTTCGGGTCGGCCCTATGGCTACACCTTC
TRBJ1-1 | TRBV10-3 | . | once | CAISEGRGGMNTEAFF | TGTGCCATCAGTGAGGGGAGGGGGGGCATGAACACTGAAGCTTTCTTT
TRBJ2-5 | TRBV27 | . | once | CASSPGGFEETQYF | TGTGCCAGCAGTCCCGGAGGGTTCGAAGAGACCCAGTACTTC
TRBJ2-5 | TRBV5-1 | . | . | CASSLATGTQETQYF | TGCGCCAGCAGCTTGGCCACGGGGACCCAAGAGACCCAGTACTTC
TRBJ1-5 | TRBV10-3 | TRBD1 | . | CAISGSDRGNNQPQHF | TGTGCCATCAGTGGTAGCGACAGGGGTAACAATCAGCCCCAGCATTTT
TRBJ1-1 | TRBV9 | . | . | CASSFGRLNTEAFF | TGTGCCAGCAGCTTTGGACGTCTGAACACTGAAGCTTTCTTT
TRBJ1-1 | TRBV23-1 | TRBD1 | once | CASNQGVQGAGNTEAFF | TGCGCCAGCAATCAAGGGGTTCAGGGGGCTGGGAACACTGAAGCTTTCTTT
TRBJ2-5 | TRBV5-1 | . | few | CASSLDRTQYF | TGCGCCAGCAGCTTGGATCGGACCCAGTACTTC
TRBJ1-6 | TRBV9 | . | . | CASSTHGGGAGAYNSPLHF | TGTGCCAGCAGCACACATGGGGGAGGGGCAGGCGCCTATAATTCACCCCTCCACTTT
TRBJ2-1 | TRBV19 | . | . | CASSPSLAISYNEQFF | TGTGCCAGTAGCCCGTCCCTAGCGATCTCCTACAATGAGCAGTTCTTC
TRBJ2-3 | TRBV29-1 | TRBD1 | few | CSAKPGQGVTDTQYF | TGCAGCGCTAAACCGGGACAGGGGGTCACAGATACGCAGTATTTT
TRBJ2-5 | TRBV2 | TRBD2 | . | CASSASGVETQYF | TGTGCCAGCAGTGCTAGCGGGGTGGAGACCCAGTACTTC
TRBJ1-2 | TRBV7-8 | TRBD1 | . | CASSLDRGYGYTF | TGTGCCAGCAGCTTAGACAGGGGCTATGGCTACACCTTC
TRBJ2-1 | TRBV10-1 | TRBD1 | . | CASSGPGQAENEQFF | TGCGCCAGCAGTGGTCCGGGACAGGCCGAAAATGAGCAGTTCTTC
TRBJ2-5 | TRBV5-1 | . | . | CASSLSGSGSQETQYF | TGCGCCAGCAGCTTGTCCGGTTCGGGCTCCCAAGAGACCCAGTACTTC
TRBJ1-2 | TRBV19 | TRBD1 | . | CASRGTGTATNYGYTF | TGTGCCAGTAGAGGTACCGGGACAGCAACTAACTATGGCTACACCTTC
TRBJ1-2 | TRBV28 | TRBD1 | . | CVTGRTNYGYTF | TGCGTGACAGGGCGTACCAACTATGGCTACACCTTC
TRBJ2-5 | TRBV9 | . | . | CASSGPGPQETQYF | TGTGCCAGCAGCGGTCCGGGACCCCAAGAGACCCAGTACTTC
TRBJ2-3 | TRBV19 | TRBD2 | . | CASTSFGSGRPDTQYF | TGTGCCAGTACCTCATTCGGTAGCGGGAGGCCAGATACGCAGTATTTT
TRBJ2-5 | TRBV11-2 | TRBD1 | . | CASSTDRGGETQYF | TGTGCCAGCAGCACGGACAGGGGGGGGGAGACCCAGTACTTC
TRBJ1-1 | TRBV10-3 | TRBD1 | . | CAISESSQGASGTEAFF | TGTGCCATCAGTGAGTCGAGTCAGGGGGCTTCGGGCACTGAAGCTTTCTTT
TRBJ1-3 | TRBV19 | . | . | CASNRASGNTIYF | TGTGCCAGTAATAGGGCCTCTGGAAACACCATATATTTT
TRBJ2-1 | TRBV13 | TRBD1 | . | CASSIWTGGTYNEQFF | TGTGCCAGCAGCATCTGGACAGGGGGCACGTACAATGAGCAGTTCTTC
TRBJ2-2 | TRBV7-2 | . | . | CASSLVYGRANTGELFF | TGTGCCAGCAGCTTAGTTTATGGCAGAGCGAACACCGGGGAGCTGTTTTTT
TRBJ1-2 | TRBV6-4 | . | . | CASSEGSRTAITF | TGTGCCAGCAGTGAAGGGTCTAGGACGGCGATCACCTTC
TRBJ1-2 | TRBV6-5 | . | . | CASRGRGGYGYTF | TGTGCCAGCAGAGGGAGGGGCGGCTATGGCTACACCTTC
TRBJ2-1 | TRBV18 | TRBD2 | . | CASSPITSEEQFF | TGTGCCAGCTCTCCAATCACTAGCGAGGAGCAGTTCTTC
TRBJ2-3 | TRBV19 | . | . | CASSTNRRRTTDTQYF | TGTGCCAGTAGTACTAACCGAAGACGAACCACAGATACGCAGTATTTT
TRBJ1-2 | TRBV7-2 | TRBD1 | . | CASSLGQGNYGYTF | TGTGCCAGCAGCTTGGGACAGGGGAACTATGGCTACACCTTC
TRBJ2-5 | TRBV11-3 | TRBD2 | . | CASSLRAGQETQYF | TGTGCCAGCAGCTTAAGAGCGGGACAAGAGACCCAGTACTTC
TRBJ2-7 | TRBV28 | TRBD2 | . | CASSPTRIAGVTHEQYF | TGTGCCAGCAGTCCCACCCGAATAGCGGGAGTAACCCACGAGCAGTACTTC
TRBJ1-1 | TRBV9 | TRBD1 | . | CASSQTRDRAEAFF | TGTGCCAGCAGCCAGACCCGGGACAGGGCCGAAGCTTTCTTT
TRBJ1-4 | TRBV2 | . | once | CASSAIGRVNEKLFF | TGTGCCAGCAGTGCGATAGGACGAGTTAATGAAAAACTGTTTTTT
TRBJ2-7 | TRBV10-2 | . | . | CASSDTDYEQYF | TGCGCCAGCAGTGACACGGACTACGAGCAGTACTTC
TRBJ2-5 | TRBV4-3 | . | . | CASSQDRRPETQYF | TGCGCCAGCAGCCAAGATCGTAGGCCAGAGACCCAGTACTTC
TRBJ2-1 | TRBV5-1 | TRBD2 | . | CASSMGLAGASYNEQFF | TGCGCCAGCAGCATGGGACTAGCGGGAGCCTCCTACAATGAGCAGTTCTTC
TRBJ1-1 | TRBV27 | . | . | CASSLSLRLQAFF | TGTGCCAGCAGTTTATCTCTTCGTCTTCAAGCTTTCTTT
TRBJ1-3 | TRBV5-6 | . | . | CASTLGGFYGNTIYF | TGTGCCAGCACCCTTGGGGGGTTCTACGGAAACACCATATATTTT
TRBJ2-7 | TRBV4-2 | . | . | CASSQAPPGTPGGSQYF | TGTGCCAGCAGCCAAGCCCCCCCCGGGACGCCAGGAGGCTCGCAGTACTTC